The sample holds one count of the clone carrying this TCR beta chain. The data belong to a study of blood T cell repertoires in COVID-19. Profiled with immunoSEQ multiplex PCR; TCRdb holds only in-frame clones, not every one. The repertoire holds about 210,000 clones, with 65% to 90% as singletons. The V gene lost 3 bases and the J gene lost 2 bases, with 11 bases spanning the gap. This CDR3 contains 15 residues. Looked up from germline, CDR1 is GTSNPN and CDR2 is SVGIG (reference sequence). V and J are TRBV30 and TRBJ2-6; a possible D gene is TRBD2 (5 bases). The sequence derives from a woman between 50 and 59 years old with acute COVID-19. The specimen sequenced was PBMCs or T cells enriched from blood (not recorded which). CDR3: CAWRPPGAGANVLTF. CDR3 bases: TGTGCCTGGAGACCCCCCGGGGCTGGGGCCAACGTCCTGACTTTC.